This TCR beta chain was recovered during a study of response to subunit inactivated influenza vaccine. Remarks on this clonotype: Its antigen is unknown.

The germline V gene encodes CDR1 LNHDA and CDR2 SQIVND (reference sequence). This CDR3 has 12 amino acids. Trimming stripped 3 bases from V and 6 bases from J, with 6 bases between. TCRdb re-called the RT-PCR reads with MiXCR, one entry per CDR3 protein. The repertoire holds approximately 500,000 distinct CDR3 sequences, with over 10% as singletons. Study-level findings and limits: The authors suggested that every seasonal influenza vaccination recruits few new T cells.

The TCR comes from a man between 45 and 60 years old who received an inactivated influenza vaccine. Sequencing was performed on PBMCs from blood, taken roughly 47 days after vaccination. The J gene is TRBJ1-5, the V gene TRBV19; D remains unclear. CDR3: CASSIAGQPQHF. Here the CDR3 DNA reads TGTGCCAGTAGTATCGCGGGTCAGCCCCAGCATTTT.